This T cell receptor beta chain was obtained from a study of graft-versus-host responses after intestinal transplantation (dated by TCRdb to about 2021). At the level of the whole study: Recipients received multivisceral, liver-intestinal, or isolated intestinal transplants. Graft-versus-host and host-versus-graft alloreactive T cell clones were tracked in the graft, circulation and bone marrow after intestinal transplantation using bulk TCR-beta CDR3 sequencing. All recipients received anti-thymocyte globulin induction followed by maintenance tacrolimus and steroids for approximately 3 years. Instead of going to the commercial service, samples from a few later patients were sequenced in-house on an Illumina MiSeq and processed with MiXCR. A peak of at least 4% donor T cells among recipient peripheral blood mononuclear cells was the definition used for donor T cell macrochimerism. Alloreactive clones were identified by sequencing pre-transplant mixed lymphocyte reaction products and comparing them with unstimulated pre-transplant donor and recipient T cells. A cohort of some 24 intestinal transplant recipients, including one retransplant, was enrolled, and a few patients lacking pretransplant specimens were excluded.

From the cysteine up to the phenylalanine, the CDR3 has a length of 15 residues. The retained sequence is limited to the CDR3, 45 bases, with the frame set at the first base. The germline V gene (reference sequence) sets CDR1 to MNHNY and CDR2 to SVGAGI. V is reduced by 0 bases and J by 4 bases, leaving a spacing of 12 bases between them. Broad study findings and their caveats: High GvH to HvG T cell clonal ratios were observed in the allografts of patients with donor T cell macrochimerism. The conclusions were limited by the relatively low number and heterogeneity of the intestinal transplant patients. Early after transplant, declines in HvG clones were associated with peak levels of circulating GvH clones. GvH clones turned up in recipient bone marrow, with some appearing earlier in ileal mucosa or blood, a pattern consistent with an intestinal mucosal origin.

The time point label on this specimen signifies: cells obtained before transplantation from donor or recipient. CD3+CD4+ and CD3+CD8+ populations were FACS-sorted from unstimulated pre-transplant donor and recipient cells taken from spleen or lymph nodes. Libraries were built with the immunoSEQ multiplex PCR assay. For most patients, genomic DNA was isolated using the Qiagen DNeasy Blood and Tissue Kit and was shipped frozen to Adaptive Biotechnologies for TCR sequencing. For most patients, high-throughput TCR-beta CDR3 sequencing of genomic DNA was performed by Adaptive Biotechnologies. On the authors' methods: Adaptive's ImmunoSEQ software was the source of the TCR sequencing data for 18 patients, while three other patients were processed with MiXCR and VDJtools. CD4 versus CD8 sorting errors were corrected by removing sequences found in both subsets at a frequency ratio below 5:1. CDR3 nucleotide sequences shared by donor and recipient were removed because the origin of these sequences could not be assigned. Alloreactive clones required at least 2-fold expansion over unstimulated cells and minimum CFSE-low frequency of 0.002% (template counts) or 0.001% (read counts). Clones were considered mappable if detected in sequenced pre-transplant spleen, lymph node, or MLR CFSE-low populations of the donor or recipient. The cumulative frequency of alloreactive clones was calculated as a percentage of all sequences, weighted by copy number. TCRdb mirrors the immuneACCESS table, restricted to in-frame sequences. Some clones are absent from its copies; in checked studies, under half trace to an unresolved V gene, and the reason for the others is unknown. V, J and clone size are those of that table, while D and trimming were read from the DNA. Across this sample there are over 100,000 clones, with around 90% seen only once. The leading ten clones occupy 0.2% to 0.25% of the sample.

Worth noting for this clone: It has no known antigen specificity. The record has no base qualities; no much larger clone is one base away.

This receptor chain uses TRBV6-6 and TRBJ1-2, with TRBD1 perhaps the D gene, on 5 matching bases. This receptor was taken from a human donor who was the organ donor for an intestinal transplant. The sequenced sample was unstimulated CD4+ T cells sorted from spleen or lymph node cells, obtained before transplant. The bases are TGTGCCAGCAGTTACTCGGGGGGATATGGCTATGGCTACACCTTC. It is translated as CASSYSGGYGYGYTF.